This T cell receptor beta chain was sequenced in a study of cytomegalovirus exposure and HLA in healthy donors. Looked up from germline, CDR1 is SGDLS and CDR2 is YYNGEE. V was pared by 3 bases and J by 5 bases, with 8 bases of the junction left unmatched. The CDR3 is 16 residues long. As for this clone: The antigen is undetermined.

Study-wide points: The study found most TCR sequences rare, yet found some public TCRs in many donors. In a later analysis, CMV-associated beta chains were mostly HLA-associated, it appeared.

The PCR employed 60 Vbeta primers together with 13 Jbeta primers. Profiling relied on immunoSEQ multiplex PCR, and the TCRdb table lists in-frame clones only, not all of them. The sample holds around 89,000 clones, over 70% seen once. Sequences were obtained from PBMCs. This clonotype was obtained from a man aged 35-49 years in good health and CMV-seronegative. V is TRBV9 and J is TRBJ2-5; 12 bases agree with TRBD2. The CDR3 protein is CASSGGRLAGVETQYF. CDR3 nucleotide sequence: TGTGCCAGCAGCGGCGGACGACTAGCGGGGGTGGAGACCCAGTACTTC. Full variable domain (remainder filled in from reference TRBV9 and TRBJ2-5): DSGVTQTPKHLITATGQRVTLRCSPRSGDLSVYWYQQSLDQGLQFLIQYYNGEERAKGNILERFSAQQFPDLHSELNLSSLELGDSALYFCASSGGRLAGVETQYFGPGTRLLVL.